The rows below give T cell receptor beta chains drawn from one sample of a study of T cell responses to AZD1222 COVID-19 vaccine. Assay: immunoSEQ multiplex PCR; the TCRdb copy retains only in-frame clones and omits some. Counted here are about 55,000 clones, approximately 84% occurring once; the ten biggest clones make up 25% to 30%. Material: peripheral blood, obtained on day 0 of AZD1222 vaccination. The receptor source for this set is an adult in good health. The CDR3 runs from the conserved cysteine through the conserved F or W. A D gene is named only where the DNA matches it firmly. Clone size is given for some rows only: seen once, a few or many times, or a class if the clone is expanded.

V gene,clone size,J gene,D gene,CDR3 protein,CDR3 DNA
TRBV7-7,few,TRBJ2-2,TRBD1,CASSLAVTGVVTGELFF,TGTGCCAGCAGCTTAGCCGTGACAGGGGTTGTGACCGGGGAGCTGTTTTTT
TRBV3-1/TRBV3-2,.,TRBJ1-1,.,CASSQAGPGGDTEAFF,TGTGCCAGCAGCCAAGCTGGCCCGGGGGGCGACACTGAAGCTTTCTTT
TRBV30,.,TRBJ1-5,.,CAWNGRVDQPQHF,TGTGCCTGGAACGGCAGGGTAGATCAGCCCCAGCATTTT
TRBV30,.,TRBJ1-6,.,CAWSVVRDNFVGNSPLHF,TGTGCCTGGAGTGTCGTTCGTGATAACTTCGTAGGTAATTCACCCCTCCACTTT
TRBV14,.,TRBJ1-1,.,CASSQGWAEAFF,TGTGCCAGCAGCCAGGGGTGGGCTGAAGCTTTCTTT
TRBV29-1,.,TRBJ2-3,TRBD2,CSVQTSGSSNTQYF,TGCAGCGTGCAGACTAGCGGGAGTTCTAATACGCAGTATTTT
TRBV6-2/TRBV6-3,.,TRBJ2-7,.,CASSETAYEQYF,TGTGCCAGCAGTGAGACAGCCTACGAGCAGTACTTC
TRBV10-1,.,TRBJ2-5,TRBD2,CASPSLAGGQETQYF,TGCGCCAGCCCTTCTCTCGCGGGAGGCCAAGAGACCCAGTACTTC
TRBV14,.,TRBJ1-2,.,CASSQEGQSYGYTF,TGTGCCAGCAGCCAAGAAGGGCAGTCCTATGGCTACACCTTC
TRBV6-1,.,TRBJ2-5,.,CASSDQGTSRETQYF,TGTGCCAGCAGTGACCAAGGGACATCGAGAGAGACCCAGTACTTC
TRBV7-9,.,TRBJ1-2,.,CASSLSGSRDYGYTF,TGTGCCAGCAGCCTCAGCGGCAGCAGGGACTATGGCTACACCTTC
TRBV7-7,.,TRBJ1-2,.,CASSFAGPPNYGYTF,TGTGCCAGCAGCTTCGCGGGGCCTCCTAACTATGGCTACACCTTC
TRBV5-4,.,TRBJ1-1,TRBD1,CASSLGGTMNTEAFF,TGTGCCAGCAGCTTAGGGGGCACCATGAACACTGAAGCTTTCTTT
TRBV5-1,.,TRBJ1-5,.,CASSLEGSQPQHF,TGCGCCAGCAGCTTGGAAGGGAGTCAGCCCCAGCATTTT
TRBV27,.,TRBJ2-7,.,CASSPLLSSEQYF,TGTGCCAGCAGCCCCCTCCTTAGTTCGGAGCAGTACTTC
TRBV30,.,TRBJ1-1,.,CAWSTQPGTITEAFF,TGTGCCTGGAGTACCCAACCCGGGACGATCACTGAAGCTTTCTTT
TRBV28,once,TRBJ1-1,TRBD1,CASSSWSYRGDTEAFF,TGTGCCAGCAGTTCATGGTCATACAGGGGGGACACTGAAGCTTTCTTT
TRBV15,.,TRBJ2-2,.,CATSREREPGELFF,TGTGCCACCAGCAGAGAACGTGAGCCCGGGGAGCTGTTTTTT
TRBV2,.,TRBJ2-2,.,CASSEPSTTGELFF,TGTGCCAGCAGTGAGCCTAGTACCACCGGGGAGCTGTTTTTT
TRBV6-1,.,TRBJ2-7,TRBD2,CASSEGGSQTLWGLVNAYEQYF,TGTGCCAGCAGTGAAGGTGGCAGCCAGACATTGTGGGGACTAGTTAACGCCTACGAGCAGTACTTC
TRBV5-5,.,TRBJ2-7,.,CASSLRRPGQGYEQYF,TGTGCCAGCAGCTTGAGACGACCGGGACAAGGCTACGAGCAGTACTTC
TRBV19,.,TRBJ1-4,TRBD1,CASSTNTGDKLFF,TGTGCCAGTAGTACAAACACAGGGGACAAACTGTTTTTT
TRBV3-1/TRBV3-2,.,TRBJ2-1,.,CASSPRGKGNNEQFF,TGTGCCAGCAGCCCCCGTGGGAAAGGTAACAATGAGCAGTTCTTC
TRBV5-5,.,TRBJ2-2,TRBD1,CASSLDRGLNTGELFF,TGTGCCAGCAGTCTGGACAGGGGGCTTAACACCGGGGAGCTGTTTTTT
TRBV4-3,.,TRBJ1-5,TRBD1,CASSQGTGGNQPQHF,TGCGCCAGCAGCCAAGGGACAGGGGGCAATCAGCCCCAGCATTTT
TRBV11-3,.,TRBJ2-5,TRBD2,CASSLDLQGGRALETQYF,TGTGCCAGCAGCTTAGATCTTCAAGGCGGGAGGGCCCTGGAGACCCAGTACTTC
TRBV5-5,.,TRBJ1-5,TRBD1,CASRYGTGVGQPQHF,TGTGCCAGCAGATACGGGACAGGGGTGGGCCAGCCCCAGCATTTT
TRBV28,once,TRBJ1-1,TRBD1,CASSPTGDDTEAFF,TGTGCCAGCAGTCCCACAGGGGATGACACTGAAGCTTTCTTT
TRBV6-5,.,TRBJ1-1,.,CASSYEGGTEAFF,TGTGCCAGCAGTTACGAGGGTGGCACTGAAGCTTTCTTT
TRBV19,.,TRBJ1-4,.,CASSISPTNEKLFF,TGTGCCAGTAGTATAAGCCCAACTAATGAAAAACTGTTTTTT
TRBV12-3/TRBV12-4,.,TRBJ1-2,.,CASSISVYGYTF,TGTGCCAGCAGTATTTCTGTCTATGGCTACACCTTC